One and the same sample provided the 21 T cell receptor beta chains below, sequenced in a study of neurological immune-mediated disorders. TCRdb re-derived calls from the 5' RACE reads in MiXCR, one entry per CDR3 protein. This table has 90,000 to 150,000 distinct CDR3 sequences, about 3.2% appearing once. The sequenced material came from PBMCs. The source of these receptors is a woman aged 25 to 39 with multiple sclerosis.

This clonotype was counted many times. The chain links TRBV20-1 to TRBJ1-2; D may be TRBD1 (6 bases). V was pared by 6 bases and J by 6 bases, with 20 bases between. The germline CDR1 and CDR2 sequences are DFQATT and SNEGSKA (reference sequence). The length of the CDR3 is 14 residues. In DNA, the CDR3 is TGCAGTGCCCGGCGAAGGTCAGGGGTCCATGGCTACACCTTC. Amino acids: CSARRRSGVHGYTF.

The sample holds many counts of this clonotype. The V call is TRBV10-2, the J call TRBJ1-2, with 7 nucleotides matching TRBD1. V lost 0 bases, J lost 2 bases, and 6 bases stayed unmatched. The CDR3 runs to 16 residues. Germline CDR1 is WSHSY and CDR2 is SAAADI. The CDR3 loop is CASSESRGGINYGYTF. CDR3 DNA sequence: TGCGCCAGCAGTGAGTCTAGAGGGGGCATAAACTATGGCTACACCTTC.

In its sample, this clonotype was seen many times. As DNA, the CDR3 is TGTGCCATCAGTGAGTCGGAGGGGTTTTCCCTCCACTTT. Protein: CAISESEGFSLHF. J is TRBJ1-6 and V is TRBV10-3, with D perhaps TRBD1 (5 bases). The germline gives CDR1 ENHRY, CDR2 SYGVKD. Trimming removed 0 bases from V and 14 bases from J, with 11 bases in between. The CDR3 sequence is 13 residues long.

The J gene is TRBJ1-5, the V gene TRBV20-1; no definite D call. CDR3 length equals 12 residues. CDR1 is DFQATT, CDR2 SNEGSKA, per germline (reference sequence). The germline V and J ends were trimmed by 6 bases and 8 bases, with 14 bases remaining between them. As DNA, the CDR3 is TGCAGTGCCAGTAGGGCGGGTAAGCCCCAGCATTTT. Amino acid sequence: CSASRAGKPQHF.

This clonotype has a count of ten or more. V usage is TRBV20-1 and J usage is TRBJ1-1, with 8 bases that match TRBD1. J gave up 5 bases and V 1 base, and 6 bases lay outside the gene matches. CDR1 is DFQATT and CDR2 is SNEGSKA in the germline V gene (reference sequence). The CDR3 contains 14 residues. For the CDR3, the DNA is TGCAGTGCTAGAGTGCCCAGGGGGCTTACTGAAGCTTTCTTT. It specifies CSARVPRGLTEAFF.

This clonotype was observed at least ten times. The rearrangement uses TRBV14 and TRBJ2-3; 7 bases fit TRBD1. V shed 0 bases and J 6 bases; nucleotides not matched to a gene: 9. The CDR3 has 16 amino acids. The germline CDR1 and CDR2 sequences are SGHDN and FVKESK. Written as DNA, the CDR3 is TGTGCCAGCAGCCAAGAAGGGACAGCGAGTGCGGATACGCAGTATTTT. Translation: CASSQEGTASADTQYF. The entire variable domain, with the rest obtained from reference TRBV14 and TRBJ2-3, is as follows: EAGVTQFPSHSVIEKGQTVTLRCDPISGHDNLYWYRRVMGKEIKFLLHFVKESKQDESGMPNNRFLAERTGGTYSTLKVQPAELEDSGVYFCASSQEGTASADTQYFGPGTRLTVL.

On this clonotype: A read error may explain this, as a much larger clone is one base away. V gene TRBV12-3 or TRBV12-4 combines with J gene TRBJ2-1; D unclear. This CDR3 contains 16 residues. Trimming left V 4 bases short and J 0 bases short, with 13 bases between. The CDR3 region has the DNA TGTGCCAGCAGTTCCGTAGACCGAAGCTCCTACAATGAGCAGTTCTTC. As protein: CASSSVDRSSYNEQFF.

This clonotype has at least ten counts. The rearrangement joins TRBV12-3 or TRBV12-4 to TRBJ2-7, with D possibly called TRBD1 or TRBD2 (5 bases each). This CDR3 is 14 amino acids long. The V gene lost 7 bases and the J gene lost 1 base, with 14 bases spanning the gap. The CDR3 loop is CASNPGAPSYEQYF. The CDR3 DNA reads TGTGCCAGCAATCCCGGGGCCCCTTCCTACGAGCAGTACTTC.

The sample holds many counts of this clonotype. V gene TRBV15 combines with J gene TRBJ2-1; 10 nucleotides match TRBD1. V trimming: 3 bases; J trimming: 6 bases; junction bases outside the gene matches: 5. Germline lookup yields CDR1 LNHNV and CDR2 YYDKDF (reference sequence). The CDR3 has 15 residues. The CDR3 protein is CATSSDRGLLNEQFF. The CDR3 DNA reads as TGTGCCACCAGCAGTGACAGGGGGCTCCTCAATGAGCAGTTCTTC.

This clonotype was picked up many times. This chain connects TRBV29-1 to TRBJ2-2; TRBD1 or TRBD2 may be the D gene (5 bases each). Looked up from germline, CDR1 is SQVTM and CDR2 is ANQGSEA. Trimming took 4 bases from V and 3 from J, leaving 9 bases between them. The CDR3 extends over 13 amino acids. The DNA for the CDR3 is TGCAGCGTTGCCGGGACGGACACCGGGGAGCTGTTTTTT. Translation gives CSVAGTDTGELFF.

The V gene is TRBV6-5, the J gene TRBJ1-1, with D perhaps TRBD1 (5 bases). The V end lost 4 bases, the J end lost 6 bases, and 12 bases lay between the germline ends. This CDR3 spans 13 amino acids. From germline, CDR1 is MNHEY and CDR2 SVGAGI. The DNA of the CDR3 is TGTGCCAGCAGTTCCCGAAACAGGCCTGAAGCTTTCTTT. It specifies CASSSRNRPEAFF.

This clonotype was recorded at least ten times. The genes are TRBV20-1 and TRBJ2-6; D is possibly TRBD1 or TRBD2 (5 bases each). CDR1 DFQATT and CDR2 SNEGSKA come from the germline V gene (reference sequence). The CDR3 extends over 17 amino acids. The ends were cut back, 6 bases at V and 3 bases at J, with 21 bases in the middle. The CDR3 spells CSAPSAFEGSGANVLTF. As DNA, the CDR3 is TGCAGTGCGCCGTCCGCCTTCGAGGGGAGTGGGGCCAACGTCCTGACTTTC.

Many counts were recorded for this clonotype. The rearrangement joins TRBV12-3 or TRBV12-4 to TRBJ1-3; 8 nucleotides line up with TRBD1. The J segment lost 3 bases and the V segment lost 3 bases, leaving 4 bases of the junction unmatched. The CDR3 loop spans 15 amino acids. The CDR3 loop reads CASSLQGAFGNTIYF. CDR3 DNA sequence: TGTGCCAGCAGTTTGCAGGGGGCGTTTGGAAACACCATATATTTT.

This clonotype came up many times. The chain is built from TRBV7-9 and TRBJ2-1; D is perhaps TRBD1 or TRBD2 (5 bases each). CDR1 SEHNR and CDR2 FQNEAQ come from the germline V gene (reference sequence). This CDR3 is 16 amino acids long. V was trimmed by 11 bases and J by 9 bases, leaving 29 bases between them. This CDR3 reads CAVPTDWQGGLGEQFF. The DNA for the CDR3 is TGTGCCGTACCAACGGACTGGCAGGGTGGGTTGGGTGAGCAGTTCTTC. Based on the CDR3 plus reference TRBV7-9 and TRBJ2-1, the full variable domain is DTGVSQNPRHKITKRGQNVTFRCDPISEHNRLYWYRQTLGQGPEFLTYFQNEAQLEKSRLLSDRFSAERPKGSFSTLEIQRTEQGDSAMYLCAVPTDWQGGLGEQFFGPGTRLTVL.

This clonotype was found many times. The chain carries TRBV9 and TRBJ1-1, with unresolved D. Trimming removed 0 bases from V and 2 bases from J, with 8 bases in between. The CDR3 has 14 amino acids. Germline CDR1 SGDLS, CDR2 YYNGEE. The CDR3 reads CASSVGSSNTEAFF. CDR3 coding DNA: TGTGCCAGCAGCGTAGGGTCCTCTAACACTGAAGCTTTCTTT.

This clonotype was counted many times. The rearrangement uses TRBV7-2 and TRBJ1-5; no firm D call. V gave up 3 bases and J gave up 9 bases, with 12 bases separating them. Germline V gene lookup returns CDR1 SGHTA and CDR2 FQGNSA. This CDR3 spans 13 amino acids. Here the CDR3 DNA reads TGTGCCAGCAGCTTGAGGAAAGGTGGGCCCCAGCATTTT. It encodes CASSLRKGGPQHF. The full variable domain, completed using reference TRBV7-2 and TRBJ1-5, is GAGVSQSPSNKVTEKGKDVELRCDPISGHTALYWYRQSLGQGLEFLIYFQGNSAPDKSGLPSDRFSAERTGGSVSTLTIQRTQQEDSAVYLCASSLRKGGPQHFGDGTRLSIL.

This clonotype has at least ten counts. This sequence joins TRBV12-3 or TRBV12-4 and TRBJ2-2, with D unclear. V shed 3 bases and J shed 7 bases, with 3 bases lying between them. This CDR3 spans 11 amino acids. The DNA for the CDR3 is TGTGCCAGCAGTTTTGTCGGGGAGCTGTTTTTT. This translates into CASSFVGELFF.

This clonotype was counted ten times or more. The gene calls are TRBV20-1 and TRBJ1-1; D is uncertain. The germline V and J ends were trimmed by 0 bases and 1 base, with 6 bases remaining between them. This CDR3 has 13 amino acids. Germline CDR1 is DFQATT and CDR2 is SNEGSKA (reference sequence). In nucleotides, the CDR3 is TGCAGTGCTAGAGATCCCAGGAACACTGAAGCTTTCTTT. It specifies CSARDPRNTEAFF.

This clonotype was detected many times. V and J are TRBV6-6 and TRBJ1-1; D not certain. Germline-derived CDR1 and CDR2 are MNHNY and SVGAGI (reference sequence). The V end was cut by 3 bases, the J end by 10 bases, with 9 bases between. The CDR3 is 11 amino acids. Here the CDR3 reads CASSYLDRAFF. CDR3 nucleotide sequence: TGTGCCAGCAGTTATTTGGACCGAGCTTTCTTT.

There are a few counts of this clonotype. This sequence joins TRBV7-9 and TRBJ1-6, with D perhaps TRBD1 (6 bases). CDR1 SEHNR and CDR2 FQNEAQ come from the germline V gene (reference sequence). The CDR3 length is 14 residues. Trimming took 3 bases from V and 8 from J, leaving 11 bases between them. Here the CDR3 reads CASSFHRVDSPLHF. The CDR3 DNA follows: TGTGCCAGCAGCTTCCACAGGGTAGATTCACCCCTCCACTTT. Filled out from reference TRBV7-9 and TRBJ1-6, the complete variable domain reads DTGVSQNPRHKITKRGQNVTFRCDPISEHNRLYWYRQTLGQGPEFLTYFQNEAQLEKSRLLSDRFSAERPKGSFSTLEIQRTEQGDSAMYLCASSFHRVDSPLHFGNGTRLTVT.

A few counts support this clonotype. This rearrangement joins TRBV5-1 to TRBJ1-1, with TRBD1 as a possible D gene (6 bases). CDR3 length equals 14 residues. Germline CDR1 and CDR2: SGHRS and YFSETQ. V was trimmed by 0 bases and J by 8 bases, leaving 14 bases between them. Here the CDR3 DNA reads TGCGCCAGCAGCTTGGAAGGGGGGCCAGAAGAAGCTTTCTTT. Translated, it gives CASSLEGGPEEAFF.